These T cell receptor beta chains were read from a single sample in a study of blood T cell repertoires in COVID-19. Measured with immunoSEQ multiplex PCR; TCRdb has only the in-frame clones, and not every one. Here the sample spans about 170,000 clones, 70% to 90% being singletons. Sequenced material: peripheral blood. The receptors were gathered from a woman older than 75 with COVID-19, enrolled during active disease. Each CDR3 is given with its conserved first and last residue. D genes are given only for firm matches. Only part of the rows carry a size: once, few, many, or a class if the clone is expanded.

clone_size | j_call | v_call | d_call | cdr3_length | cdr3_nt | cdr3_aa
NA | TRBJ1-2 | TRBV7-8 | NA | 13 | TGTGCCAGCAGCTTAGTGCGGAGGGACGGCTACACCTTC | CASSLVRRDGYTF
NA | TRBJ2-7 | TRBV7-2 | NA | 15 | TGTGCCAGCAGCTTAGGCGACGGGGGGCTCTACGAGCAGTACTTC | CASSLGDGGLYEQYF
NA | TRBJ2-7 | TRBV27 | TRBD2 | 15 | TGTGCCAGCAGTCCCAGACTAGCGGGGATCTACGAGCAGTACTTC | CASSPRLAGIYEQYF
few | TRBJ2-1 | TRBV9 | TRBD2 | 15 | TGTGCCAGCAGCGGGACTAGCGCTTCCTACAATGAGCAGTTCTTC | CASSGTSASYNEQFF
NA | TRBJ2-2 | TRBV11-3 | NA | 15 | TGTGCCAGCAGCTTAGTCTCGGGAGCGGGCGGGGAGCTGTTTTTT | CASSLVSGAGGELFF
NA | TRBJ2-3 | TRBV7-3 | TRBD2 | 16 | TGTGCCAGCAGCCCCCCCAGCGGGAGAGGGGCAGATACGCAGTATTTT | CASSPPSGRGADTQYF
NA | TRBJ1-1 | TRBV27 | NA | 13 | TGTGCCAGTCACTACCGGGGGTCCACTGAAGCTTTCTTT | CASHYRGSTEAFF
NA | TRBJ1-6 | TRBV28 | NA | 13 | TGTGCGGTTAAGAGCTCCTATAATTCACCCCTCCACTTT | CAVKSSYNSPLHF
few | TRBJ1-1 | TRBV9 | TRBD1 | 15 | TGTGCCAGCAGCGCCGGGACAGGGATGAACACTGAAGCTTTCTTT | CASSAGTGMNTEAFF
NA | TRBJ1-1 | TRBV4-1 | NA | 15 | TGCGCCAGCAGCCAAGATTCGAGGGGAGGCACTGAAGCTTTCTTT | CASSQDSRGGTEAFF
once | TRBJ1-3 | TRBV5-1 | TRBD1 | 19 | TGCGCCAGCAGCTCCCTCGGGACAGGGGACCTCCGTTCTGGAAACACCATATATTTT | CASSSLGTGDLRSGNTIYF
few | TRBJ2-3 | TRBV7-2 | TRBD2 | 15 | TGTGCCAGCAGCCGTAGCGGGAGGGGGAGTGGTACGCAGTATTTT | CASSRSGRGSGTQYF
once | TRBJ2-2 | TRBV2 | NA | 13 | TGTGCCAGCAGCCCAGGGGTAACCGGGGAGCTGTTTTTT | CASSPGVTGELFF
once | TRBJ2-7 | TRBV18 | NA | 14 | TGTGCCAGCTCCCGGCGTGGGGGGGGCGACGAGCAGTACTTC | CASSRRGGGDEQYF
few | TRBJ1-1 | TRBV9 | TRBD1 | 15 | TGTGCCAGCAGCGAAGGGACAGCCATGAACACTGAAGCTTTCTTT | CASSEGTAMNTEAFF
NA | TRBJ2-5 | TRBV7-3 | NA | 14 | TGTGCCAGCAGCTTGACTAGTTTTGGAGAGACCCAGTACTTC | CASSLTSFGETQYF
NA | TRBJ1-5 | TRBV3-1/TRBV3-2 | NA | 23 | TGTGCCAGCAGCCAAGAAGGCTTGGGTCAGGTCCCCCTCTCTACATATAGCAATCAGCCCCAGCATTTT | CASSQEGLGQVPLSTYSNQPQHF
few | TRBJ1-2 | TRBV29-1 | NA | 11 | TGCAGCGTTTTAGGAGGGTCCGGCTACACCTTC | CSVLGGSGYTF
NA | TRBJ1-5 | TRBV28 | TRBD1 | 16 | TGTGCCAGCAGTTTAGGGACAGGGGGCGGCAATCAGCCCCAGCATTTT | CASSLGTGGGNQPQHF
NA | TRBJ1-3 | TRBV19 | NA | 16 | TGTGCCAGTAGTATCCCCCAGGCGGGGATTGGAAACACCATATATTTT | CASSIPQAGIGNTIYF
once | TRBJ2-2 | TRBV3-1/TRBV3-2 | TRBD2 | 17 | TGTGCCAGCAGCCCCCGTAGCGGGAGTTTGAACACCGGGGAGCTGTTTTTT | CASSPRSGSLNTGELFF
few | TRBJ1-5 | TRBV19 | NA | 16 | TGTGCCAGTAGTACGATCGGGACAAACAGCAATCAGCCCCAGCATTTT | CASSTIGTNSNQPQHF
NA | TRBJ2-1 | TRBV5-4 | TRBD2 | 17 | TGTGCCAGCAGCTTGGGCTCGGGTGGACTAGCGGGAAATGAGCAGTTCTTC | CASSLGSGGLAGNEQFF
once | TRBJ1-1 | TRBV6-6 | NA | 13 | TGTGCCAGCAGTTGGCCAGGGATCCCTGAAGCTTTCTTT | CASSWPGIPEAFF
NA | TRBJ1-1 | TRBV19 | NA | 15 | TGTGTCAGTAGGCTCAGGGAGGATACGGGCACTGAAGCTTTCTTT | CVSRLREDTGTEAFF
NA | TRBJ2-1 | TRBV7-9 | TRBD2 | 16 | TGTGCCAGCAGTTTTACCGGGACTAGCCCCTACAATGAGCAGTTCTTC | CASSFTGTSPYNEQFF
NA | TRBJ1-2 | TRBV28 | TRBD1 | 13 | TGTGCCAGCAGTTGGGACAGAGACTATGGCTACACCTTC | CASSWDRDYGYTF
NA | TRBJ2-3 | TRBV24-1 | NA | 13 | TGTGCCACCAATCTAGGTGGAACAGATACGCAGTATTTT | CATNLGGTDTQYF
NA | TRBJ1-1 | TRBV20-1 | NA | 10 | TGCAGTGCTGTATACACTGAAGCTTTCTTT | CSAVYTEAFF
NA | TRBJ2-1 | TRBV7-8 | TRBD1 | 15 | TGTGCCAGCAGCGCCCACAGGGGGCGCGGGGGTGAGCAGTTCTTC | CASSAHRGRGGEQFF
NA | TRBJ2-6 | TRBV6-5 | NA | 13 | TGTGCCAGCAGTTACGGTATCGGGGGCGTCCTGACTTTC | CASSYGIGGVLTF
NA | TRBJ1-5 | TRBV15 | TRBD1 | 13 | TGTGCCACCAGCAGGCACAGGGGCCAGCCCCAGCATTTT | CATSRHRGQPQHF
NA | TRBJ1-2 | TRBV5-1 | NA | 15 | TGCGCCAGCAGCCGGGACACCAACCCCTCCTATGGCTACACCTTC | CASSRDTNPSYGYTF
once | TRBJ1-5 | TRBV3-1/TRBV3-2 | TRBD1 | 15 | TGTGCCAGCAGCCCCGGACAGGGCGGCAATCAGCCCCAGCATTTT | CASSPGQGGNQPQHF
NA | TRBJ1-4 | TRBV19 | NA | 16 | TGTGCCAGTAGTATGGGCAGGGATCCAACTAATGAAAAACTGTTTTTT | CASSMGRDPTNEKLFF
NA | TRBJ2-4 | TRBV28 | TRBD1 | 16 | TGTGCCAGCAGTACCACACCTGGACAGGGACTTAACATTCAGTACTTC | CASSTTPGQGLNIQYF
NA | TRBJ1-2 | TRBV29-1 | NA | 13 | TGCAGCGTTCGACAGGACGGAGGCTATGGCTACACCTTC | CSVRQDGGYGYTF
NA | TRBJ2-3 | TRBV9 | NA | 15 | TGTGCCAGCAGCGTGCGCAGCGTTAGCACAGATACGCAGTATTTT | CASSVRSVSTDTQYF
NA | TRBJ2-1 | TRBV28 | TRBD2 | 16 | TGTGCCAGCAGTTTCTATAGCGGGAGGTTAGAAAATGAGCAGTTCTTC | CASSFYSGRLENEQFF
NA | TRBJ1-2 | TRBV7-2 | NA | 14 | TGTGCCAGCAGCTCAAACACGGGGGTTGGAGGCTACACCTTC | CASSSNTGVGGYTF
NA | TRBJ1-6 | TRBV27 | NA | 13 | TGTGCCAGCAGCCACCACAGGGATTCACCCCTCCACTTT | CASSHHRDSPLHF
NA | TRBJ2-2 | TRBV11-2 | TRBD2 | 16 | TGTGCCAGCAGCTCCCCCGGGCCTAGCGGGACCGGGGAGCTGTTTTTT | CASSSPGPSGTGELFF
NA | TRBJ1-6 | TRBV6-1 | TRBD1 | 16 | TGTGCCAGCAGTGAAGCTCCAGGGGGTTCGAATTCACCCCTCCACTTT | CASSEAPGGSNSPLHF
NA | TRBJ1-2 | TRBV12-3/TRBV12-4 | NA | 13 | TGTGCCAGCACTCCAAATTTACTCTCGGGCTACACCTTC | CASTPNLLSGYTF
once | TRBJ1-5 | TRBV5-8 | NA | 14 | TGTGCCAGCAGCTCCTCAGGGGTGGATCAGCCCCAGCATTTT | CASSSSGVDQPQHF
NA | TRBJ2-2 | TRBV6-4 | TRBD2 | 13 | TGTGCCAGCCGACTAGCGGAGACCGGGGAGCTGTTTTTT | CASRLAETGELFF